The subject of this entry is one T cell receptor beta chain. The antigen it recognizes is unknown. No base-level quality is on record; no much larger clone is a single base apart. The method behind the library was the immunoSEQ multiplex PCR assay. The hsTCRB Kit was used according to the manufacturer's protocol to amplify rearranged TCR beta chain sequences. An Illumina MiSeq was used to sequence the TCRB libraries. The original pipeline was this. Demultiplexing, trimming and gene mapping were performed with the kit vendor's proprietary platform. Sourced from immuneACCESS, this table was stored by TCRdb with only in-frame sequences that have V and J called. A share of the clones is absent; for the studies checked, an unresolved V gene accounts for under half, and the remainder has no known explanation. V and J calls and clone size are those listed in that table; D and trimming were worked out from the DNA. A total of around 30,000 clones appear in this sample, about 82% of them only once. The biggest ten clones account for roughly 3.1% of the sample.

The time point label on this specimen signifies: week 35, safety follow-up. Each vaccine dose, consisting of 300 ug of a 20-mer mutant IDH1 peptide in Montanide, was administered subcutaneously with topical imiquimod. Across visits V03 through V10, patients got a total of eight vaccinations, given in weeks 1, 3, 5, 7, 11, 15, 19 and 23. Donors had newly diagnosed WHO grade 3 or 4 IDH1-mutant astrocytomas with loss of nuclear ATRX. The samples were drawn from NOA16, a multicentre, single-arm, open-label phase I trial in Germany that tested a mutant IDH1 peptide vaccine in humans for the first time. Genomic DNA for TCRB sequencing was isolated from EDTA blood with the DNeasy Blood and Tissue Kit. This sample was taken from a study of a mutant IDH1 vaccine in newly diagnosed glioma (dated by TCRdb to 2020 to 2023). Looking at the study overall: Vaccination started 4-6 weeks after radiotherapy alone, or was given together with temozolomide cycles in the groups whose treatment included chemotherapy. The roughly 33 treated patients were around 62% male and roughly 40% female, with a mean age of roughly 42 years. Before enrollment, patients had received standard therapy of radiotherapy alone, temozolomide alone, or radiochemotherapy with temozolomide; most received the combination. Visit V12 was the week-35 safety follow-up and visit V13 was the week-47 end of study. Six visits were used for peripheral blood collection: V03 (baseline), V05, V07, V10, V12 and V13. For exploratory analyses, longitudinal TCRB deep sequencing was carried out in 25 to 30 treated patients wherever samples were available. What the authors observed across the whole study: Selection of PBMC samples for TCRB deep sequencing was based on availability. Changes in the top peripheral T cell clonotypes picked up by TCRB sequencing did not appear to be linked to pseudoprogression. The authors stated that sample limitations prevented analyses of patient blood samples from being reproduced. Immune responses induced by the vaccine were seen in around 93% of patients across multiple MHC alleles.

V is reduced by 4 bases and J by 8 bases, leaving a spacing of 20 bases between them. CDR1 and CDR2 are read off the germline V gene (reference sequence) as LNHDA and SQIVND. There are 15 amino acids in the CDR3, from cysteine to phenylalanine inclusive. The CDR3 DNA has 45 bases and is translated from base 1. The origin of this receptor is a man in his forties with glioma. Some clones in this sample may be carry-over from other donors' samples. The specimen was PBMCs, collected from a glioma patient whose treatment included an IDH1 peptide vaccine. The chain links TRBV19 with TRBJ1-2; the D gene identity is not certain. The CDR3 region has the sequence CASSTPVSDVAGYTF. Here is the DNA: TGTGCCAGTAGTACCCCAGTTTCGGACGTGGCGGGCTACACCTTC.